The clone carrying this T cell receptor (beta chain) was counted only a few times. Its specificity is not known. The source of the sample is a study of blood T cells in healthy people across ages. A second PCR of roughly 7 to 11 cycles used a sample-barcoded 5' primer and a J-beta primer mix. MiXCR, applied by TCRdb to the 5' RACE reads, yields one record per CDR3 protein. The sample holds roughly 410,000 distinct CDR3 sequences; more than 45% are singletons and the top ten take under 60%. Whole-study findings and limits: In older individuals, TCR beta diversity per million T cells was lower, falling roughly linearly with age. Samples with more naive T cells showed higher observed beta diversity.

V gave up 3 bases and J gave up 4 bases; unmatched junction bases: 6. CDR1 is SGHRS and CDR2 is YFSETQ in the germline V gene. The CDR3 covers 15 residues. The source of this sequence is a man aged 60 to 69 in good health. J is TRBJ2-5 and V is TRBV5-1, with 10 bases lining up with TRBD1. Sequenced: blood. The DNA of the CDR3 is TGCGCCAGCAGCTCCTCCGGGACAGGGGTAGAGACCCAGTACTTC. Protein: CASSSSGTGVETQYF. The complete variable domain, with remaining parts taken from reference TRBV5-1 and TRBJ2-5, reads KAGVTQTPRYLIKTRGQQVTLSCSPISGHRSVSWYQQTPGQGLQFLFEYFSETQRNKGNFPGRFSGRQFSNSRSEMNVSTLELGDSALYLCASSSSGTGVETQYFGPGTRLLVL.